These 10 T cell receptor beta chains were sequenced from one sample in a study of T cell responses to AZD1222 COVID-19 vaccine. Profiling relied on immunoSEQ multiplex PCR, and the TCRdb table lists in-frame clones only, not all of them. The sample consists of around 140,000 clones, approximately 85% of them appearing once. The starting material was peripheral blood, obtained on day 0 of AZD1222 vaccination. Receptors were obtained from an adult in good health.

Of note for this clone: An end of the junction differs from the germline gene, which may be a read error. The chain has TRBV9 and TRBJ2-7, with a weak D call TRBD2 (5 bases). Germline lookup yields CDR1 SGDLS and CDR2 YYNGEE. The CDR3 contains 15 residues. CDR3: CASSVGAERSNEQYF. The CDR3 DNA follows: TGTGCCAGCAGCGTAGGAGCGGAGCGCTCCAACGAGCAGTACTTC.

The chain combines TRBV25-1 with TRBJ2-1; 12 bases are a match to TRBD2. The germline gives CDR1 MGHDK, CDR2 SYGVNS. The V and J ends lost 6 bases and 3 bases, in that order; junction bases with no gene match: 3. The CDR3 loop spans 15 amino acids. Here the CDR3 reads CASSKTSGGYNEQFF. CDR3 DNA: TGTGCCAGCAGCAAGACTAGCGGGGGCTACAATGAGCAGTTCTTC. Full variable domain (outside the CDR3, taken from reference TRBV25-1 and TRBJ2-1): EADIYQTPRYLVIGTGKKITLECSQTMGHDKMYWYQQDPGMELHLIHYSYGVNSTEKGDLSSESTVSRIRTEHFPLTLESARPSHTSQYLCASSKTSGGYNEQFFGPGTRLTVL.

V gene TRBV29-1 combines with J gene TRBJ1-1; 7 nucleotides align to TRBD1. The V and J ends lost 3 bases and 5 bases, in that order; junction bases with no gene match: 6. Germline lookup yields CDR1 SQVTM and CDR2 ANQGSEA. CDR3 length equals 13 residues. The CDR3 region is CSVESRGGTEAFF. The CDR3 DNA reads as TGCAGCGTTGAGTCCAGGGGGGGTACTGAAGCTTTCTTT.

CDR3 nucleotides: TGTGCCAGCAGTGCCGGACAGGGTCTTTGGTCGGGGGCCACTGAAGCTTTCTTT. This gives the protein CASSAGQGLWSGATEAFF. This sequence joins TRBV28 and TRBJ1-1; TRBD1 agrees at 8 bases. The CDR3 runs to 18 residues. The V gene end was trimmed by 5 bases and the J gene end by 4 bases; junction bases not matched to a gene: 18. Germline values: CDR1 MDHEN, CDR2 SYDVKM.

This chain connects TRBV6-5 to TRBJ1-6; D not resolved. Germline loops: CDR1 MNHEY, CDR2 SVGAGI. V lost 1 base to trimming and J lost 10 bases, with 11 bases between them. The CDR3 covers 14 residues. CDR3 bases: TGTGCCAGCAGTTACTTATCAGAGGAGTCACCCCTCCACTTT. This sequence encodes CASSYLSEESPLHF.

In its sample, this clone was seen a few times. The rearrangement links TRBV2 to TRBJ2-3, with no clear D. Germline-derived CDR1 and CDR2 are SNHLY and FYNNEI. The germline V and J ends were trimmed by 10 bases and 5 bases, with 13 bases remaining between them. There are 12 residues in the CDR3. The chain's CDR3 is CATGPTGDTQYF. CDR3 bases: TGTGCCACCGGGCCTACGGGAGATACGCAGTATTTT. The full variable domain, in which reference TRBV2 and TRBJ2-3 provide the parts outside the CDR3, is EPEVTQTPSHQVTQMGQEVILRCVPISNHLYFYWYRQILGQKVEFLVSFYNNEISEKSEIFDDQFSVERPDGSNFTLKIRSTKLEDSAMYFCATGPTGDTQYFGPGTRLTVL.

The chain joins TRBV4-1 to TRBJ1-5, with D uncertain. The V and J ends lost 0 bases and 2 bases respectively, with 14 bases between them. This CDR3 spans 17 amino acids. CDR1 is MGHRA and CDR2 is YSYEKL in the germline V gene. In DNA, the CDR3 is TGCGCCAGCAGCCAAGATGAGTTGGGATTCGGCAATCAGCCCCAGCATTTT. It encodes CASSQDELGFGNQPQHF.

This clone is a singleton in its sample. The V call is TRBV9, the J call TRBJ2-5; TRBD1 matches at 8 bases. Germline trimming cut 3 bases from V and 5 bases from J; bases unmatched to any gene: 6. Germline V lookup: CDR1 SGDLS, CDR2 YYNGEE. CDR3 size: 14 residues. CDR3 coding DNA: TGTGCCAGCAGCGACAGGGGGACGGGGGAGACCCAGTACTTC. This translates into CASSDRGTGETQYF.

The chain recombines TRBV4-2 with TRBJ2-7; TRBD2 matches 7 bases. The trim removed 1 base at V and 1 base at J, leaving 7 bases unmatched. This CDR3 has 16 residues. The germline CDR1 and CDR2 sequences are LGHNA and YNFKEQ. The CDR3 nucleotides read TGTGCCAGCAGCCAAGGGTTACTAGCGTCGTCCTACGAGCAGTACTTC. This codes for CASSQGLLASSYEQYF.

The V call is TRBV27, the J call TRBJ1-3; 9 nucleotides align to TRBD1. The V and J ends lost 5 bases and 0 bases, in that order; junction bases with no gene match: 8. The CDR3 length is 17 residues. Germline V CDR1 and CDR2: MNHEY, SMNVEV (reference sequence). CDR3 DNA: TGTGCCAGCAGTCCTAGGGACAGGGTGCCCTCTGGAAACACCATATATTTT. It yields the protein CASSPRDRVPSGNTIYF.